Below, 3 T cell receptor beta chains from the same sample are listed, as sequenced in a study of blood T cell repertoires in COVID-19. Measured with immunoSEQ multiplex PCR; TCRdb has only the in-frame clones, and not every one. The sample contains about 280,000 clones, 86% of which appear only once. What was sequenced was peripheral blood. All receptors derive from a woman between 70 and 85 years old with COVID-19, enrolled during active disease.

CDR3 nucleotide sequence: TGTGCCATCAGTGCGGGTAGCGGGGGGGCCTCGGACAATGAGCAGTTCTTC. It codes for CAISAGSGGASDNEQFF. The J gene is TRBJ2-1, the V gene TRBV10-3; TRBD2 matches at 11 bases. J was trimmed by 5 bases and V by 4 bases; bases with no gene match: 10. This CDR3 is 17 amino acids long. From germline, CDR1 is ENHRY and CDR2 SYGVKD.

This clone has only a few counts. The V and J genes are TRBV7-9 and TRBJ2-3; TRBD2 might be the D (6 bases). The CDR3 is made up of 13 amino acids. Germline V gene sequence: CDR1 SEHNR, CDR2 FQNEAQ (reference sequence). Trimming shortened V by 8 bases and J by 1 base, and 10 bases separated the two germline ends. The CDR3: CASGGFGTDTQYF. CDR3 nucleotides: TGTGCCAGCGGGGGGTTTGGCACAGATACGCAGTATTTT.

V usage is TRBV2 and J usage is TRBJ1-2, with 9 positions matching TRBD1. Germline V CDR1 and CDR2: SNHLY, FYNNEI. With 8 bases clipped from V and 2 bases from J, the junction kept 6 bases outside the gene matches. There are 14 residues in the CDR3. As DNA, the CDR3 is TGTGCCAGCGGGGGGACAGGGTTCAACTATGGCTACACCTTC. Translation gives CASGGTGFNYGYTF.